Below, 12 T cell receptor beta chains from the same sample are listed, as sequenced in a study of shared clonotypes between healthy human individuals. The table came from immunoSEQ multiplex PCR; TCRdb's copy has only in-frame clones and leaves some out. The data hold about 680,000 clones, with 60% to 80% observed a single time. The sample consisted of memory CD4+ T cells sorted from blood. Subset meaning: CD45RA-negative fraction. These receptors were collected from a woman younger than 45 in good health.

In the case of this clone: The same CDR3 arises from other DNA sequences in this sample as well. The chain joins TRBV28 to TRBJ1-5; 7 bases line up with TRBD1. J lost 2 bases, V lost 6 bases, and 7 bases had no gene match. The CDR3 runs to 15 residues. The V gene's germline CDR1 is MDHEN and CDR2 SYDVKM. As DNA, the CDR3 is TGTGCCAGCAGAAGAGACAGGGTTCGCAATCAGCCCCAGCATTTT. Translated, it gives CASRRDRVRNQPQHF.

V is TRBV28 and J is TRBJ1-5; D is uncertain. The germline CDR1 and CDR2 sequences are MDHEN and SYDVKM. The CDR3 spans 13 residues. The V gene lost 8 bases and the J gene lost 0 bases, with 8 bases spanning the gap. The CDR3 nucleotides are TGTGCCAGCGGACTGTATAGCAATCAGCCCCAGCATTTT. Amino acids: CASGLYSNQPQHF.

The rearrangement links TRBV11-2 to TRBJ2-3, with D perhaps matching TRBD2 (5 bases). The V end lost 1 base, the J end lost 2 bases, and 10 bases lay between the germline ends. Germline CDR1 and CDR2: SGHAT and FQNNGV. This CDR3 comprises 15 residues. The CDR3 nucleotides read TGTGCCAGCAGCTTAGGCGGGTACTCCACAGATACGCAGTATTTT. This gives the protein CASSLGGYSTDTQYF. Looking up the rest from reference TRBV11-2 and TRBJ2-3 gives the full variable domain: EAGVAQSPRYKIIEKRQSVAFWCNPISGHATLYWYQQILGQGPKLLIQFQNNGVVDDSQLPKDRFSAERLKGVDSTLKIQPAKLEDSAVYLCASSLGGYSTDTQYFGPGTRLTVL.

This clone was seen ten or more times. The chain recombines TRBV10-1 with TRBJ1-3; perhaps TRBD1 as D (6 bases). V was clipped by 8 bases and J by 4 bases, with 18 bases between them. Germline assignment: CDR1 WNHNN and CDR2 SYGVQD (reference sequence). The CDR3 is 15 residues long. The CDR3 sequence: CASAPGHTSGNTIYF. CDR3 DNA: TGCGCCAGCGCCCCGGGACACACATCAGGAAACACCATATATTTT.

A note on this clone: A far larger clone is a single base away, which makes a read error likely. This chain uses TRBV2 with TRBJ2-7; 7 bases map to TRBD1. The junction had 0 bases not matched to a gene; V was cut back by 4 bases and J by 0 bases. The CDR3 covers 13 residues. CDR1 SNHLY and CDR2 FYNNEI come from the germline V gene. The chain's CDR3 is CASSGDSSYEQYF. DNA for the CDR3: TGTGCCAGCAGTGGGGACAGCTCCTACGAGCAGTACTTC.

CDR3 sequence reads: CASSLLTGAYEQYF. The CDR3 region has the DNA TGCGCCAGCAGCTTGTTGACAGGGGCCTACGAGCAGTACTTC. This sequence joins TRBV5-1 and TRBJ2-7, with 8 nucleotides matching TRBD1. The germline CDR1 and CDR2 sequences are SGHRS and YFSETQ. Trimming cost V 1 base and J 2 bases; bases outside gene matches: 2. The length of the CDR3 is 14 residues.

This clone was seen many times. V gene TRBV19 combines with J gene TRBJ1-5; D gene uncertain. CDR3 length: 15 amino acids. V was pared by 5 bases and J by 4 bases, with 15 bases between. Germline CDR1 reads LNHDA; CDR2 reads SQIVND (reference sequence). The CDR3 nucleotides read TGTGCCAGTAGTGCCGGCCGAGCGGGTAATCAGCCCCAGCATTTT. It yields the protein CASSAGRAGNQPQHF.

In this sample, this clone turned up many times. Other nucleotide sequences in the sample specify the same CDR3. This CDR3 is CASSIEGLNTEAFF. The CDR3 bases are TGTGCCAGTAGTATAGAGGGGTTGAACACTGAAGCTTTCTTT. The rearrangement uses TRBV19 and TRBJ1-1, with D hard to call. The V end was cut by 0 bases, the J end by 0 bases, with 5 bases between. Per germline, CDR1 LNHDA and CDR2 SQIVND (reference sequence). The CDR3 is made up of 14 amino acids. The variable domain in full, with the rest retrieved from reference TRBV19 and TRBJ1-1, is DGGITQSPKYLFRKEGQNVTLSCEQNLNHDAMYWYRQDPGQGLRLIYYSQIVNDFQKGDIAEGYSVSREKKESFPLTVTSAQKNPTAFYLCASSIEGLNTEAFFGQGTRLTVV.

This clone was detected only once. The chain joins TRBV11-2 to TRBJ1-3, with D tentatively TRBD1 (5 bases). Germline loops: CDR1 SGHAT, CDR2 FQNNGV. Trimming pared 5 bases from V and 4 bases from J, leaving 18 bases between. CDR3 size: 16 residues. CDR3 sequence: CASSPTGGSIGNTIYF. As DNA, the CDR3 is TGTGCCAGCAGCCCGACGGGGGGTAGTATCGGAAACACCATATATTTT.

Regarding this clone: This same CDR3 is encoded by further DNA sequences in the sample. The chain carries TRBV30 and TRBJ2-7; D is unclear. The V and J ends lost 1 base and 4 bases respectively, with 5 bases between them. Germline V gene lookup returns CDR1 GTSNPN and CDR2 SVGIG (reference sequence). The CDR3 has 11 amino acids. The CDR3 sequence: CAWSGGYEQYF. In DNA, the CDR3 is TGTGCCTGGAGTGGGGGTTACGAGCAGTACTTC. Supplemented by reference TRBV30 and TRBJ2-7, the full variable domain reads SQTIHQWPATLVQPVGSPLSLECTVEGTSNPNLYWYRQAAGRGLQLLFYSVGIGQISSEVPQNLSASRPQDRQFILSSKKLLLSDSGFYLCAWSGGYEQYFGPGTRLTVT.

This chain uses TRBV2 with TRBJ1-1, with D perhaps TRBD1 (5 bases). Germline CDR1 is SNHLY and CDR2 is FYNNEI. Trimming stripped 6 bases from V and 1 base from J, with 15 bases between. There are 15 residues in the CDR3. The CDR3 coding sequence is TGTGCCAGCAGGGGGCAGGGACTGGGGAACACTGAAGCTTTCTTT. Its protein is CASRGQGLGNTEAFF. Looking up the rest from reference TRBV2 and TRBJ1-1 gives the full variable domain: EPEVTQTPSHQVTQMGQEVILRCVPISNHLYFYWYRQILGQKVEFLVSFYNNEISEKSEIFDDQFSVERPDGSNFTLKIRSTKLEDSAMYFCASRGQGLGNTEAFFGQGTRLTVV.

The CDR3 DNA follows: TGTGCCAGCAGTGAAGGTTCAGGGTTTCTGGGCTACACCTTC. It translates to CASSEGSGFLGYTF. This chain links TRBV6-5 with TRBJ1-2; D might be TRBD1 (5 bases). Trimming stripped 5 bases from V and 8 bases from J, with 18 bases between. Germline loops: CDR1 MNHEY, CDR2 SVGAGI. This CDR3 has 14 amino acids.